One sample yielded the 19 T cell receptor beta chains listed below, sequenced in a study of control samples from healthy donors and cancer patients. Measured with immunoSEQ multiplex PCR; TCRdb has only the in-frame clones, and not every one. The sample includes about 80,000 clones, 85% to 90% of them seen just once. Sequenced: blood. The receptors come from a woman aged 55-75 years in good health.

This chain joins TRBV3-1 (or the pseudogene TRBV3-2) and TRBJ1-2; D is undetermined. The germline CDR1 and CDR2 sequences are LGHDT and YNNKEL (reference sequence). The V end lost 1 base, the J end lost 4 bases, and 10 bases lay between the germline ends. The CDR3 contains 14 residues. The CDR3 DNA sequence: TGTGCCAGCAGCCAAGGTAGCAGGTTCTATGGCTACACCTTC. Protein: CASSQGSRFYGYTF.

This chain connects TRBV4-3 to TRBJ2-3, with a tentative D call TRBD2 (7 bases). Germline V gene data show CDR1 as LGHNA and CDR2 as YSLEER. The V gene lost 1 base and the J gene lost 6 bases, with 14 bases spanning the gap. The CDR3 spans 15 residues. CDR3 coding DNA: TGCGCCAGCAGCCAAGGGGGGGGCCGGGGGGATACGCAGTATTTT. It specifies CASSQGGGRGDTQYF.

The V call is TRBV7-9, the J call TRBJ1-1, with 9 bases that match TRBD1. Germline lookup yields CDR1 SEHNR and CDR2 FQNEAQ (reference sequence). CDR3 size: 13 residues. Germline trimming cut 6 bases from V and 3 bases from J; bases unmatched to any gene: 2. CDR3 residues: CASRRTGDTEAFF. The CDR3 DNA follows: TGTGCCAGCAGAAGGACAGGGGACACTGAAGCTTTCTTT.

This clone was recorded only once. The chain couples TRBV7-9 to TRBJ2-1; 11 bases align to TRBD2. Germline V lookup: CDR1 SEHNR, CDR2 FQNEAQ (reference sequence). This CDR3 region has 15 residues. The V gene end was trimmed by 3 bases and the J gene end by 8 bases; junction bases not matched to a gene: 6. The DNA of the CDR3 is TGTGCCAGCAGCTTCACTAGCGGGAGCGTCGATGAGCAGTTCTTC. This gives the protein CASSFTSGSVDEQFF.

V and J are TRBV25-1 and TRBJ1-2; 10 bases map to TRBD1. With 5 bases clipped from V and 7 bases from J, the junction kept 4 bases outside the gene matches. The CDR3 is made up of 13 amino acids. CDR1 is MGHDK, CDR2 SYGVNS, per germline. The CDR3 spells CASSRQGALGYTF. The CDR3 DNA is TGTGCCAGCAGTCGACAGGGGGCGCTTGGCTACACCTTC.

The chain joins TRBV27 to TRBJ2-5; possibly TRBD2 for D (6 bases). Germline assignment: CDR1 MNHEY and CDR2 SMNVEV (reference sequence). The V end lost 7 bases, the J end lost 1 base, and 16 bases lay between the germline ends. The CDR3 totals 15 residues. For the CDR3, the DNA is TGTGCCAGCAAACCGCAGGGAGGACTCCAAGAGACCCAGTACTTC. Translation gives CASKPQGGLQETQYF.

This clone came up a few times. The rearrangement uses TRBV11-2 and TRBJ2-1, with TRBD1 matching over 8 bases. CDR1 SGHAT and CDR2 FQNNGV come from the germline V gene. CDR3 length: 16 residues. Unmatched junction bases numbered 11, after V lost 5 bases and J lost 5 bases. The CDR3 DNA follows: TGTGCCAGCAGCCCGTGGACAGGGAAAACAGACAATGAGCAGTTCTTC. This translates into CASSPWTGKTDNEQFF.

V gene TRBV5-1 combines with J gene TRBJ2-2; D not resolved. The length of the CDR3 is 16 residues. CDR1 is SGHRS and CDR2 is YFSETQ in the germline V gene. V was cut by 0 bases and J by 0 bases, with 9 bases left in between. The CDR3 region is CASSLDSRANTGELFF. The CDR3 nucleotides read TGCGCCAGCAGCTTGGATAGCAGAGCGAACACCGGGGAGCTGTTTTTT.

V usage is TRBV18 and J usage is TRBJ1-1; D gene unclear. The length of the CDR3 is 16 residues. Germline values: CDR1 KGHSH, CDR2 LQKENI. V lost 5 bases, J lost 3 bases, and 19 bases lay in between. CDR3 sequence reads: CASSDEVHGYDTEAFF. The DNA for the CDR3 is TGTGCCAGCTCAGACGAAGTACATGGTTACGACACTGAAGCTTTCTTT. Supplemented by reference TRBV18 and TRBJ1-1, the full variable domain reads NAGVMQNPRHLVRRRGQEARLRCSPMKGHSHVYWYRQLPEEGLKFMVYLQKENIIDESGMPKERFSAEFPKEGPSILRIQQVVRGDSAAYFCASSDEVHGYDTEAFFGQGTRLTVV.

This rearrangement joins TRBV9 to TRBJ2-5; TRBD2 matches at 12 bases. Losses at the gene ends were 4 bases for V and 0 bases for J; bases not matched to a gene: 4. The CDR3 is 16 amino acids. CDR1 is SGDLS, CDR2 YYNGEE, per germline. CDR3 DNA sequence: TGTGCCAGCAGCATTGGGACTAGCGGGTACCAAGAGACCCAGTACTTC. Its translation: CASSIGTSGYQETQYF.

The chain joins TRBV5-1 to TRBJ2-3, with 11 bases aligning to TRBD2. Trimming cost V 6 bases and J 4 bases; bases outside gene matches: 4. This CDR3 has 14 residues. In germline, CDR1 is SGHRS, CDR2 YFSETQ. The CDR3: CASTDSGGADTQYF. The CDR3 region has the DNA TGCGCCAGCACCGATAGCGGGGGGGCAGATACGCAGTATTTT.

Only one count was recorded for this clone. The CDR3 DNA reads as TGTGCCAGCAGCTTTCAACGCCCCGGCGAGCAGTACTTC. Translated, it gives CASSFQRPGEQYF. The rearrangement uses TRBV5-5 and TRBJ2-7; D call uncertain. The germline V gene has CDR1 SGHKS and CDR2 YYEKEE (reference sequence). The CDR3 totals 13 residues. V was shortened by 2 bases and J by 6 bases, with 12 bases between the two germline ends.

This clone was seen just once. J is TRBJ1-1 and V is TRBV10-3; no clear D. The germline gives CDR1 ENHRY, CDR2 SYGVKD. The CDR3 runs 14 residues. V was trimmed by 6 bases and J by 7 bases, leaving 18 bases between them. The CDR3 protein is CAISGLGLSGEAFF. The CDR3 region has the DNA TGTGCCATCAGCGGACTCGGATTGTCTGGTGAAGCTTTCTTT.

V usage is TRBV5-5 and J usage is TRBJ1-2; 12 bases agree with TRBD1. Trimming cost V 4 bases and J 4 bases; bases outside gene matches: 11. CDR1 and CDR2 (germline): SGHKS, YYEKEE (reference sequence). The CDR3 loop spans 17 amino acids. CDR3 coding DNA: TGTGCCAGCAGCCTAAACCCCGGGACAGGGGGCGGCTATGGCTACACCTTC. Amino acid sequence: CASSLNPGTGGGYGYTF.

The CDR3 region has the DNA TGTGCCAGCAGCTTTTCGGGGGTTTGGACTGAAGCTTTCTTT. Protein: CASSFSGVWTEAFF. The rearrangement uses TRBV5-4 and TRBJ1-1; TRBD1 is a possible D gene (5 bases). CDR3 length equals 14 residues. Trimming pared 2 bases from V and 5 bases from J, leaving 13 bases between. Germline values: CDR1 SGHNT, CDR2 YYREEE (reference sequence). Complete variable domain (other parts from reference TRBV5-4 and TRBJ1-1): ETGVTQSPTHLIKTRGQQVTLRCSSQSGHNTVSWYQQALGQGPQFIFQYYREEENGRGNFPPRFSGLQFPNYSSELNVNALELDDSALYLCASSFSGVWTEAFFGQGTRLTVV.

This clone was observed a few times. The chain recombines TRBV19 with TRBJ1-6, with D possibly matching TRBD1 (5 bases). Germline CDR1 is LNHDA and CDR2 is SQIVND (reference sequence). CDR3 length equals 14 residues. Trimming stripped 5 bases from V and 7 bases from J, with 12 bases between. DNA for the CDR3: TGTGCCAGTAGTGAGGTGGGGGGAAATTCACCCCTCCACTTT. Amino acids: CASSEVGGNSPLHF.

J is TRBJ1-2 and V is TRBV28; D not certain. V was pared by 4 bases and J by 0 bases, with 9 bases between. Germline CDR1 MDHEN, CDR2 SYDVKM. CDR3 length: 14 amino acids. CDR3 loop: CASSSTETNYGYTF. In DNA, the CDR3 is TGTGCCAGCAGTTCTACAGAGACTAACTATGGCTACACCTTC.

Only one count was recorded for this clone. The chain carries TRBV7-9 and TRBJ1-2; D unclear. Germline V gene sequence: CDR1 SEHNR, CDR2 FQNEAQ (reference sequence). V lost 5 bases to trimming and J lost 4 bases, with 17 bases between them. The CDR3 has 15 residues. CDR3 residues: CASSHPDQLFYGYTF. CDR3 bases: TGTGCCAGCAGCCATCCGGACCAACTGTTCTATGGCTACACCTTC.

The CDR3 loop is CASSLGGGTEAFF. The CDR3 bases are TGTGCCAGCAGCTTAGGGGGCGGCACTGAAGCTTTCTTT. The V gene is TRBV7-9, the J gene TRBJ1-1; weak D call: TRBD1 (5 bases). Germline loops: CDR1 SEHNR, CDR2 FQNEAQ (reference sequence). Deletions cut 1 base from V and 4 bases from J, with 7 bases between. This CDR3 region has 13 residues.